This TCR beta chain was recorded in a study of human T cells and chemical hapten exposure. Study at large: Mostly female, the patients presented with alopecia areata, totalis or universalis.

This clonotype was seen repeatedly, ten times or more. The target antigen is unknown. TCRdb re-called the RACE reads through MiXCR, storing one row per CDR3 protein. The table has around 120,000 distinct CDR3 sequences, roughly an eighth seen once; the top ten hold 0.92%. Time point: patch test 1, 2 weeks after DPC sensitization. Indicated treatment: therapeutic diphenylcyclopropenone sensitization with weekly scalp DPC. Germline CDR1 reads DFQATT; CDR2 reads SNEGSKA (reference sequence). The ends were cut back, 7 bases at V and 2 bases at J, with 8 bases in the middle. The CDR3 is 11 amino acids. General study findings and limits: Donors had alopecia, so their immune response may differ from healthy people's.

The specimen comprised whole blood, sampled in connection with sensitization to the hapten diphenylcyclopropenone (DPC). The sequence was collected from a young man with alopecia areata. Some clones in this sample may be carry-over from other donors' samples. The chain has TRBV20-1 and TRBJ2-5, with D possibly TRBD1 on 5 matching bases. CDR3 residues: CSGQLQETQYF. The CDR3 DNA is TGCAGTGGACAGCTACAAGAGACCCAGTACTTC.